This T cell receptor (beta chain) was observed in a study of T cell responses to AZD1222 COVID-19 vaccine. This clone was detected once. The antigen remains unidentified. The study's findings and limits: CD4 TCRs linked to vaccination spanned spike, dominating at 160-218 and 743-854.

Produced via immunoSEQ multiplex PCR; TCRdb's table is partial and in-frame only. The sample lists about 56,000 clones, approximately 85% occurring once. The source was peripheral blood, collected on day 0 of AZD1222 vaccination. This receptor was taken from an adult in good health.

In nucleotides, the CDR3 is TGTGCCAGCAGCCAAATTGGGAAAAATGAGCAGTTCTTC. Encoded protein: CASSQIGKNEQFF. The J gene is TRBJ2-1, the V gene TRBV14, with D unresolved. The CDR3 totals 13 residues. The ends were cut back, 2 bases at V and 7 bases at J, with 9 bases in the middle. Germline lookup yields CDR1 SGHDN and CDR2 FVKESK. Full variable domain (rest looked up from reference TRBV14 and TRBJ2-1): EAGVTQFPSHSVIEKGQTVTLRCDPISGHDNLYWYRRVMGKEIKFLLHFVKESKQDESGMPNNRFLAERTGGTYSTLKVQPAELEDSGVYFCASSQIGKNEQFFGPGTRLTVL.